The 6 T cell receptor beta chains below were found in one sample sequenced in a study of vaccination and CD4 T cells after COVID-19. Once obtained from cultured CD4+ T cells, the DNA was sequenced using the Oncomine TCR Beta short-read assay. TCRdb ran MiXCR on the PCR reads and lists one entry per CDR3 protein. In the table there are about 15,000 distinct CDR3 sequences, about 64% of which are singletons. Treatment indicated: roughly 11-day PBMC culture with coronavirus spike peptide pools or control peptides (ViraFEST assay). These TCRs are of unknown antigen specificity. Sequencing was performed on CD4+ T cells from blood, cultured in vitro. The receptors originated from a human donor who had recovered from COVID-19.

CDR3 protein: CSAHYGRGQETQYF. DNA of the CDR3: TGCAGTGCCCACTACGGCAGGGGCCAAGAGACCCAGTACTTC. The chain links TRBV20-1 to TRBJ2-5, with D perhaps matching TRBD1 (6 bases). The CDR3 is 14 residues long. Trimming removed 6 bases at V and 1 base at J, with 15 bases between. Germline V gene sequence: CDR1 DFQATT, CDR2 SNEGSKA (reference sequence).

The chain has TRBV27 and TRBJ2-3, with 8 bases matching TRBD2. The V gene end was trimmed by 9 bases and the J gene end by 7 bases; junction bases not matched to a gene: 12. The germline V gene has CDR1 MNHEY and CDR2 SMNVEV (reference sequence). The length of the CDR3 is 14 residues. CDR3 loop: CASIAGRRSHTQYF. CDR3 in DNA: TGTGCCAGTATAGCGGGGAGACGGTCCCATACGCAGTATTTT.

This clonotype is labeled as medium-sized. This chain links TRBV2 with TRBJ2-2; D is possibly TRBD1 (6 bases). The V gene's germline CDR1 is SNHLY and CDR2 FYNNEI. V was shortened by 7 bases and J by 4 bases, with 10 bases between the two germline ends. The CDR3 length is 13 residues. CDR3 sequence reads: CASKGHATGELFF. The CDR3 DNA is TGTGCCAGCAAGGGACACGCCACCGGGGAGCTGTTTTTT. The full variable domain, completed using reference TRBV2 and TRBJ2-2, is EPEVTQTPSHQVTQMGQEVILRCVPISNHLYFYWYRQILGQKVEFLVSFYNNEISEKSEIFDDQFSVERPDGSNFTLKIRSTKLEDSAMYFCASKGHATGELFFGEGSRLTVL.

By sample share, this clonotype is large (0.1 to 1%). This chain connects TRBV7-9 to TRBJ1-5; D remains ambiguous. This CDR3 region has 12 residues. V was cut by 3 bases and J by 1 base, with 1 base left in between. CDR1 and CDR2 from the germline V gene are SEHNR and FQNEAQ (reference sequence). The CDR3 reads CASSFSNQPQHF. The CDR3 bases are TGTGCCAGCAGCTTCAGCAATCAGCCCCAGCATTTT.

The chain recombines TRBV7-9 with TRBJ2-1, with D tentatively TRBD1 (5 bases). In germline, CDR1 is SEHNR, CDR2 FQNEAQ (reference sequence). The germline V and J ends were trimmed by 2 bases and 7 bases, with 9 bases remaining between them. The CDR3 has 13 amino acids. CDR3 nucleotide sequence: TGTGCCAGCAGCTTAAGGGGTCCTAATGAGCAGTTCTTC. Its translation: CASSLRGPNEQFF.

V gene TRBV24-1 combines with J gene TRBJ1-2; D is unclear. The CDR3 length is 14 residues. Trimming took off 4 bases at V and 2 bases at J, with 10 bases between the two ends. Germline CDR1 reads KGHDR; CDR2 reads SFDVKD. CDR3 sequence reads: CATSDSRSNYGYTF. For the CDR3, the DNA is TGTGCCACCAGTGACAGTCGGTCCAACTATGGCTACACCTTC.